This T cell receptor beta chain was sequenced in a study of T cells in Graves' hyperthyroidism and ophthalmopathy. This clonotype was counted a single time. Its antigen remains unidentified. CDR1 is ENHRY and CDR2 is SYGVKD in the germline V gene. Trimming removed 4 bases from V and 0 bases from J; junction bases left unmatched: 4. The CDR3 contains 16 residues. Across 18 months, stable Graves' hyperthyroidism was marked by no progression to ophthalmopathy. RNA transcripts were the template for amplifying TCR beta CDR3 regions. RT-PCR in the first round (using the HTBI primer set) targeted the TCR CDR3. TCRdb re-called the multiplex PCR reads with MiXCR, one entry per CDR3 protein. The sample lists about 200,000 distinct CDR3 sequences, about 17% seen once, with about 56% in the top ten. Study-level results: In the analysis, a 13 V-J model separated ophthalmopathy from stable hyperthyroidism.

The chain recombines TRBV10-3 with TRBJ1-3; TRBD1 matches at 9 bases. The sample was blood. The TCR originated in a woman in her forties or fifties with Graves' hyperthyroidism. The CDR3 spells CAISVGTGTSGNTIYF. DNA of the CDR3: TGTGCCATCAGTGTCGGGACAGGGACCTCTGGAAACACCATATATTTT.